This T cell receptor beta chain stems from a study of cytomegalovirus exposure and HLA in healthy donors. Study-wide results and limits: Indistinguishable V segments, including TRBV6-2 and TRBV6-3, were excluded. One variant, a missense change in DCLRE1C, was linked in a later analysis to TCR beta V- and J-gene trimming.

About this clone itself: The target antigen is unknown.

PCR was performed using 60 Vbeta and 13 Jbeta primers. The assay was immunoSEQ multiplex PCR, and TCRdb's table has in-frame clones only and misses some. The sample records under 200,000 clones, approximately 85% being singletons. The V gene's germline CDR1 is SGHRS and CDR2 YFSETQ. This CDR3 has 15 residues. V gave up 3 bases and J gave up 4 bases, with 13 bases separating them. Material: PBMCs. The clonotype was recovered from a woman between 45 and 65 years old in good health and CMV-seronegative. This sequence joins TRBV5-1 and TRBJ1-4; D is unclear. CDR3 DNA sequence: TGCGCCAGCAGCTCCTCGGGGAGTAGTAATGAAAAACTGTTTTTT. It codes for CASSSSGSSNEKLFF.